This TCR beta chain comes out of a study of OX40 agonist ivuxolimab in advanced cancers. Study details: Patients received ivuxolimab, an intravenous treatment, every 2 weeks at 0.01 to 10 mg/kg.

Method: immunoSEQ multiplex PCR; TCRdb's copy keeps in-frame clones and lacks some. The sample has over 50,000 clones, 90% to 95% seen once; the top ten hold roughly an eighth. Trimming stripped 0 bases from V and 1 base from J, with 10 bases between. The germline gives CDR1 MNHEY, CDR2 SVGAGI. The CDR3 totals 16 residues. Study observations and caveats: By week 6 at 0.1 to 3.0 mg/kg, blood CD4+ and CD8+ T cells had expanded clonally.

Concerning this clone: Antigen: not known.

This sample comprised CD4+ or CD8+ T cells sorted from blood, obtained in a trial of the OX40 agonist ivuxolimab. The rearrangement joins TRBV6-5 to TRBJ2-1; the D is unclear. This clonotype was sampled from an adult with an advanced solid tumor such as melanoma, head and neck, liver or kidney cancer. CDR3 protein: CASSYSTPGSYNEQFF. The CDR3 bases are TGTGCCAGCAGTTACTCCACTCCTGGGTCCTACAATGAGCAGTTCTTC.